One and the same sample provided the 11 T cell receptor beta chains below, sequenced in a study of beta chain features in type 1 diabetes. Broader study findings: In all four CD4+ subsets, TCRB CDR3 length was significantly, moderately reduced in type 1 diabetes.

Reverse transcribing all isolated RNA meant expressed TCRB transcripts were sequenced. The method was immunoSEQ multiplex PCR; TCRdb's version includes in-frame clones alone and lacks a portion of them. The sample holds approximately 160,000 clones, about 63% seen once. Their recognized antigens are unknown. The sequenced material came from naive CD4+ T cells from blood. Receptors were obtained from a man aged 25-40 years with type 1 diabetes.

V is TRBV9 and J is TRBJ2-2; 10 bases align to TRBD2. The J segment lost 2 bases and the V segment lost 1 base, leaving 2 bases of the junction unmatched. The germline V gene encodes CDR1 SGDLS and CDR2 YYNGEE. The CDR3 has 16 amino acids. The CDR3 DNA sequence: TGTGCCAGCAGCGTAACTAGCGGGGAAAACACCGGGGAGCTGTTTTTT. Amino acids: CASSVTSGENTGELFF.

The rearrangement uses TRBV30 and TRBJ2-1; D is uncertain. CDR3 length: 13 amino acids. Germline CDR1 GTSNPN, CDR2 SVGIG (reference sequence). V lost 2 bases and J 8 bases, leaving 13 bases between the germline ends. The CDR3 reads CAWSLLVRHEQFF. The CDR3 DNA reads as TGTGCCTGGAGTCTCTTAGTACGCCATGAGCAGTTCTTC.

This chain uses TRBV14 with TRBJ2-2; D may be TRBD1 (6 bases). The germline V gene has CDR1 SGHDN and CDR2 FVKESK. The CDR3 length is 17 residues. Trimming stripped 0 bases from V and 1 base from J, with 12 bases between. The CDR3 nucleotides are TGTGCCAGCAGCCAAGAAGGGGGTCTAATGAACACCGGGGAGCTGTTTTTT. Residues: CASSQEGGLMNTGELFF. Using reference TRBV14 and TRBJ2-2 for the parts outside the CDR3, the full variable domain is EAGVTQFPSHSVIEKGQTVTLRCDPISGHDNLYWYRRVMGKEIKFLLHFVKESKQDESGMPNNRFLAERTGGTYSTLKVQPAELEDSGVYFCASSQEGGLMNTGELFFGEGSRLTVL.

This clone appeared a single time. In the same sample, other DNA sequences code for this CDR3. CDR3 loop: CASSPRGSQETQYF. The CDR3 nucleotides are TGTGCCAGCTCACCAAGGGGATCACAAGAGACCCAGTACTTC. The chain couples TRBV18 to TRBJ2-5; tentative D call: TRBD1 (5 bases). There are 14 residues in the CDR3. V lost 2 bases to trimming and J lost 2 bases, with 9 bases between them. CDR1 is KGHSH, CDR2 LQKENI, per germline.

The chain carries TRBV7-6 and TRBJ1-1, with TRBD1 matching over 7 bases. The CDR3 totals 13 residues. Germline loops: CDR1 SGHVS, CDR2 FNYEAQ. The V and J ends lost 0 bases and 7 bases, in that order; junction bases with no gene match: 2. The CDR3 sequence: CASSLAGGSEAFF. CDR3 coding DNA: TGTGCCAGCAGCTTAGCAGGGGGCAGTGAAGCTTTCTTT.

The J gene is TRBJ2-3, the V gene TRBV5-4; D not certain. CDR1 is SGHNT and CDR2 is YYREEE in the germline V gene (reference sequence). V was pared by 6 bases and J by 0 bases, with 11 bases between. This CDR3 has 14 residues. The CDR3 DNA reads TGTGCCAGCAAAGAGTCCCCTAGCACAGATACGCAGTATTTT. Translated: CASKESPSTDTQYF.

This chain connects TRBV14 to TRBJ2-3; D is uncertain. Trimming shortened V by 0 bases and J by 1 base, and 5 bases separated the two germline ends. The V gene's germline CDR1 is SGHDN and CDR2 FVKESK. This CDR3 contains 14 residues. CDR3 in amino acids: CASSQDRRTDTQYF. The CDR3 bases are TGTGCCAGCAGCCAAGACCGACGCACAGATACGCAGTATTTT.

The V gene is TRBV7-2, the J gene TRBJ2-3; possible D gene TRBD2, 5 bases. V lost 2 bases to trimming and J lost 8 bases, with 11 bases between them. The CDR3 has 13 residues. In germline, CDR1 is SGHTA, CDR2 FQGNSA. CDR3: CASSLSQAATQYF. CDR3 sequence (DNA): TGTGCCAGCAGCTTATCTCAAGCGGCTACGCAGTATTTT.

The genes are TRBV5-4 and TRBJ1-1, with D perhaps matching TRBD1 (6 bases). Germline CDR1 and CDR2: SGHNT and YYREEE (reference sequence). The CDR3 is 14 amino acids. V lost 4 bases, J lost 2 bases, and 12 bases lay in between. The CDR3 nucleotides are TGTGCCAGCAGCCTAGACAGGACCAACACTGAAGCTTTCTTT. This encodes CASSLDRTNTEAFF.

V gene TRBV5-1 combines with J gene TRBJ2-3, with unresolved D. Per the germline V gene, CDR1 is SGHRS and CDR2 is YFSETQ. V dropped 3 bases and J dropped 4 bases, with 9 bases sitting between them. This CDR3 comprises 13 residues. The CDR3 DNA sequence: TGCGCCAGCAGCTCGGGTACAGCAGATACGCAGTATTTT. As protein: CASSSGTADTQYF.

The chain's CDR3 is CATRQGIRETQYF. The CDR3, as DNA: TGTGCCACCCGACAGGGTATAAGGGAGACCCAGTACTTC. V usage is TRBV28 and J usage is TRBJ2-5, with TRBD1 identical over 7 bases. Trimming cost V 10 bases and J 5 bases; bases outside gene matches: 10. Germline V gene data show CDR1 as MDHEN and CDR2 as SYDVKM. The CDR3 spans 13 residues. Looking up the rest from reference TRBV28 and TRBJ2-5 gives the full variable domain: DVKVTQSSRYLVKRTGEKVFLECVQDMDHENMFWYRQDPGLGLRLIYFSYDVKMKEKGDIPEGYSVSREKKERFSLILESASTNQTSMYLCATRQGIRETQYFGPGTRLLVL.